The 20 T cell receptor beta chains listed next were all sequenced from one sample in a study of T cell responses to AZD1222 COVID-19 vaccine. Assay used: immunoSEQ multiplex PCR; TCRdb lists only in-frame clones, some missing. The table includes approximately 110,000 clones, roughly nine tenths detected once. The input for sequencing was peripheral blood, taken 28 days after the second AZD1222 dose. The receptors were sampled from an adult who received the AZD1222 COVID-19 vaccine.

This clone was seen just once. At the DNA level, this CDR3 is encoded by other sequences in the same sample as well. The V call is TRBV20-1, the J call TRBJ2-7; D gene ambiguous. Trimming shortened V by 3 bases and J by 0 bases, and 3 bases separated the two germline ends. Germline V gene lookup returns CDR1 DFQATT and CDR2 SNEGSKA (reference sequence). CDR3 length: 11 amino acids. This chain's CDR3 is CSARGSYEQYF. CDR3 nucleotides: TGCAGTGCTAGGGGCTCCTACGAGCAGTACTTC.

The chain uses TRBV5-6 and TRBJ2-7; D remains unclear. CDR1 and CDR2 (germline): SGHDT, YYEEEE. V lost 4 bases, J lost 0 bases, and 11 bases lay in between. The CDR3 runs 14 residues. The CDR3 sequence is CASSLRPNSYEQYF. The CDR3 DNA reads as TGTGCCAGCAGCCTACGGCCTAACTCCTACGAGCAGTACTTC.

The chain links TRBV9 to TRBJ1-1; no definite D call. The germline gives CDR1 SGDLS, CDR2 YYNGEE. Trimming stripped 0 bases from V and 1 base from J, with 4 bases between. This CDR3 is 13 amino acids long. This CDR3 reads CASSVGSNTEAFF. The CDR3, as DNA: TGTGCCAGCAGCGTAGGATCGAACACTGAAGCTTTCTTT. Using reference TRBV9 and TRBJ1-1 for the parts outside the CDR3, the full variable domain is DSGVTQTPKHLITATGQRVTLRCSPRSGDLSVYWYQQSLDQGLQFLIQYYNGEERAKGNILERFSAQQFPDLHSELNLSSLELGDSALYFCASSVGSNTEAFFGQGTRLTVV.

This clone was recorded once. The genes are TRBV11-3 and TRBJ2-5; possibly TRBD2 for D (5 bases). The CDR3 totals 13 residues. Germline assignment: CDR1 SGHNT and CDR2 YENEEA. V was trimmed by 6 bases and J by 1 base, leaving 9 bases between them. The CDR3 reads CASSRGSQETQYF. The DNA of the CDR3 is TGTGCCAGCAGTAGAGGGTCCCAAGAGACCCAGTACTTC.

This clone is a singleton in its sample. The rearrangement joins TRBV7-9 to TRBJ1-2, with D perhaps matching TRBD1 (5 bases). Trimming removed 2 bases from V and 4 bases from J, with 11 bases in between. Looked up from germline, CDR1 is SEHNR and CDR2 is FQNEAQ (reference sequence). CDR3 size: 14 residues. The CDR3 protein is CASSLSSTAYGYTF. The CDR3 DNA reads TGTGCCAGCAGCTTAAGTTCGACAGCCTATGGCTACACCTTC.

The rearrangement links TRBV9 to TRBJ1-5; no firm D call. Germline V gene lookup returns CDR1 SGDLS and CDR2 YYNGEE. Deletions cut 3 bases from V and 7 bases from J, with 11 bases between. There are 13 residues in the CDR3. CDR3 in DNA: TGTGCCAGCAGCGGCGATCTGGGACAGCCCCAGCATTTT. Encoded protein: CASSGDLGQPQHF.

The CDR3 sequence: CSVENGGEAFF. The CDR3 DNA reads TGCAGCGTTGAAAATGGGGGTGAAGCTTTCTTT. The chain has TRBV29-1 and TRBJ1-1; possible D gene TRBD1, 5 bases. Trimming stripped 2 bases from V and 7 bases from J, with 8 bases between. Germline V gives CDR1 SQVTM, CDR2 ANQGSEA. The CDR3 sequence is 11 residues long.

This rearrangement joins TRBV11-2 to TRBJ2-2; D possibly matches TRBD1 or TRBD2 (6 bases each). This CDR3 comprises 17 residues. V shed 0 bases and J shed 4 bases, with 15 bases lying between them. CDR1 is SGHAT, CDR2 FQNNGV, per germline. Here the CDR3 DNA reads TGTGCCAGCAGCTTAGATTTTCTGGAGGGGGGCACCGGGGAGCTGTTTTTT. As protein: CASSLDFLEGGTGELFF.

The chain couples TRBV7-9 to TRBJ2-2; 9 bases map to TRBD2. Looked up from germline, CDR1 is SEHNR and CDR2 is FQNEAQ (reference sequence). Trimming at V came to 9 bases and at J to 5 bases, leaving 7 bases not matched to a gene. This CDR3 comprises 14 residues. The DNA for the CDR3 is TGTGCCAGTGTACTAGCGGGTCGGACCGGGGAGCTGTTTTTT. This sequence encodes CASVLAGRTGELFF.

This clone was found once. V usage is TRBV10-3 and J usage is TRBJ1-1; 7 nucleotides match TRBD1. The CDR3 consists of 17 residues. V was clipped by 3 bases and J by 5 bases; unmatched bases: 15. CDR1 is ENHRY, CDR2 SYGVKD, per germline. The CDR3 DNA is TGTGCCATCAGTGATGTCGGACAGGCGATAAGGACGACTGAAGCTTTCTTT. It is translated as CAISDVGQAIRTTEAFF.

The chain links TRBV7-9 to TRBJ2-7; a possible D gene is TRBD1 (5 bases). The CDR3 length is 15 residues. In germline, CDR1 is SEHNR, CDR2 FQNEAQ (reference sequence). Trimming stripped 7 bases from V and 0 bases from J, with 16 bases between. This CDR3 reads CASTPRSRVSYEQYF. Written as DNA, the CDR3 is TGTGCCAGCACCCCCAGATCCAGGGTCTCCTACGAGCAGTACTTC.

This clone occurred once. The chain has TRBV12-3 or TRBV12-4 and TRBJ1-4; tentatively, D is TRBD1 (6 bases). V gave up 8 bases and J gave up 11 bases, with 15 bases separating them. This CDR3 comprises 12 residues. The CDR3 nucleotides read TGTGCCAGCCTCTCCGGGGGCGGGAAACTGTTTTTT. This encodes CASLSGGGKLFF.

The V call is TRBV28, the J call TRBJ2-7; 14 nucleotides agree with TRBD2. Losses at the gene ends were 3 bases for V and 5 bases for J; bases not matched to a gene: 6. The CDR3 runs 16 residues. Germline values: CDR1 MDHEN, CDR2 SYDVKM. CDR3 region: CASSLRGLAGVHEQYF. CDR3 coding DNA: TGTGCCAGCAGTTTGAGGGGACTAGCGGGAGTTCACGAGCAGTACTTC.

This sequence joins TRBV6-5 and TRBJ1-3, with 7 bases that match TRBD1. CDR1 and CDR2 from the germline V gene are MNHEY and SVGAGI. The CDR3 spans 14 residues. Trimming took 6 bases from V and 2 from J; bases not matched to a gene: 4. The CDR3 sequence: CASSRGTAGNTIYF. The CDR3 nucleotides are TGTGCCAGCAGCCGCGGGACAGCTGGAAACACCATATATTTT.

This clone was seen a handful of times. The chain joins TRBV10-3 to TRBJ1-1; 9 bases map to TRBD1. The germline V gene has CDR1 ENHRY and CDR2 SYGVKD. The V gene end was trimmed by 5 bases and the J gene end by 3 bases; junction bases not matched to a gene: 7. This CDR3 contains 15 residues. The CDR3 region is CAISSPGQGYTEAFF. The CDR3 nucleotides are TGTGCCATCAGTAGTCCGGGACAGGGTTACACTGAAGCTTTCTTT.

The V and J genes are TRBV28 and TRBJ2-3, with 11 bases that match TRBD2. The CDR3 spans 15 residues. Per germline, CDR1 MDHEN and CDR2 SYDVKM. The V gene end was trimmed by 1 base and the J gene end by 3 bases; junction bases not matched to a gene: 0. Here the CDR3 DNA reads TGTGCCAGCAGTTTATTAGCGGGAGGGACAGATACGCAGTATTTT. The encoded protein is CASSLLAGGTDTQYF.

This rearrangement joins TRBV2 to TRBJ2-3; D is unclear. The germline CDR1 and CDR2 sequences are SNHLY and FYNNEI. The CDR3 is made up of 14 amino acids. Trimming took off 7 bases at V and 1 base at J, with 12 bases between the two ends. This CDR3 reads CASITGEGTDTQYF. In DNA form, the CDR3 reads TGTGCCAGCATCACCGGAGAGGGCACAGATACGCAGTATTTT.

The chain recombines TRBV7-2 with TRBJ2-3, with 12 bases identical to TRBD2. This CDR3 is 14 amino acids long. Germline V gives CDR1 SGHTA, CDR2 FQGNSA. The V gene end was trimmed by 6 bases and the J gene end by 5 bases; junction bases not matched to a gene: 3. CDR3 in amino acids: CASSSGLAGDTQYF. Here the CDR3 DNA reads TGTGCCAGCAGTTCGGGACTAGCGGGAGATACGCAGTATTTT. Full variable domain (missing parts from reference TRBV7-2 and TRBJ2-3): GAGVSQSPSNKVTEKGKDVELRCDPISGHTALYWYRQSLGQGLEFLIYFQGNSAPDKSGLPSDRFSAERTGGSVSTLTIQRTQQEDSAVYLCASSSGLAGDTQYFGPGTRLTVL.

This clone was seen a few times. The rearrangement links TRBV10-3 to TRBJ1-1; 8 nucleotides match TRBD1. The length of the CDR3 is 15 residues. The V and J ends lost 4 bases and 1 base, in that order; junction bases with no gene match: 5. Germline-derived CDR1 and CDR2 are ENHRY and SYGVKD. CDR3 region: CAISAQDRGNTEAFF. CDR3 sequence (DNA): TGTGCCATCAGTGCCCAAGACAGGGGGAACACTGAAGCTTTCTTT.

The chain is built from TRBV9 and TRBJ1-4; 8 bases agree with TRBD1. The V and J ends lost 4 bases and 6 bases, in that order; junction bases with no gene match: 8. The germline V gene encodes CDR1 SGDLS and CDR2 YYNGEE. The CDR3 consists of 15 residues. The CDR3, as DNA: TGTGCCAGCAGCCTAAGCGGACAGGGCTATGAAAAACTGTTTTTT. Protein sequence: CASSLSGQGYEKLFF. The full variable domain, with the rest looked up from reference TRBV9 and TRBJ1-4, is DSGVTQTPKHLITATGQRVTLRCSPRSGDLSVYWYQQSLDQGLQFLIQYYNGEERAKGNILERFSAQQFPDLHSELNLSSLELGDSALYFCASSLSGQGYEKLFFGSGTQLSVL.